This T cell receptor beta chain was recorded in a study of blood T cells in healthy people across ages. Then a second PCR, running about 7 to 11 cycles, was carried out with a sample-barcoded 5' primer and a J-beta primer mix. TCRdb reanalysed the 5' RACE reads using MiXCR and keeps one entry per CDR3 protein. The sample yields roughly 800,000 distinct CDR3 sequences, roughly 50% seen once. Peripheral blood from each donor was collected in a volume of about 10 milliliters. Trimming removed 6 bases at V and 6 bases at J, with 17 bases between. The germline CDR1 and CDR2 sequences are SQVTM and ANQGSEA. The CDR3 loop spans 13 amino acids.

The source of this sequence is a man aged 30 to 45 in good health. Sequencing was done on a sample of blood. The gene calls are TRBV29-1 and TRBJ1-2; D not certain. The DNA for the CDR3 is TGCAGCGTCGCCGACGGCGAGGGAGATGGCTACACCTTC. It yields the protein CSVADGEGDGYTF. Full variable domain (remainder filled in from reference TRBV29-1 and TRBJ1-2): SAVISQKPSRDICQRGTSLTIQCQVDSQVTMMFWYRQQPGQSLTLIATANQGSEATYESGFVIDKFPISRPNLTFSTLTVSNMSPEDSSIYLCSVADGEGDGYTFGSGTRLTVV.